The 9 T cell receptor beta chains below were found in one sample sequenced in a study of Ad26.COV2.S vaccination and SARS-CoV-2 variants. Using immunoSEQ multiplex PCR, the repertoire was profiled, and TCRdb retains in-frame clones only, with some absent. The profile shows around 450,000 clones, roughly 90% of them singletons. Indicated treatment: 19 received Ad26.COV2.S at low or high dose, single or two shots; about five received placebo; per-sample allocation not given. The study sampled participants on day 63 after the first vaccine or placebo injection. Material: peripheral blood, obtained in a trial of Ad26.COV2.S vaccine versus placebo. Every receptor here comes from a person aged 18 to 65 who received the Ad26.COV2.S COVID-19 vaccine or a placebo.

The CDR3 DNA follows: TGCGCCAGCAGCTTGTCACCATACGAGCAGTACTTC. Translation: CASSLSPYEQYF. The V gene is TRBV5-1, the J gene TRBJ2-7; D unresolved. V was pared by 1 base and J by 4 bases, with 6 bases between. CDR1 is SGHRS and CDR2 is YFSETQ in the germline V gene. This CDR3 contains 12 residues. Supplemented by reference TRBV5-1 and TRBJ2-7, the full variable domain reads KAGVTQTPRYLIKTRGQQVTLSCSPISGHRSVSWYQQTPGQGLQFLFEYFSETQRNKGNFPGRFSGRQFSNSRSEMNVSTLELGDSALYLCASSLSPYEQYFGPGTRLTVT.

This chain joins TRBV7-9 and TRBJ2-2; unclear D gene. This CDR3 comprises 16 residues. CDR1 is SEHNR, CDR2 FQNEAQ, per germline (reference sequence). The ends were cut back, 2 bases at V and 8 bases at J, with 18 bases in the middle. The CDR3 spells CASSLSWTPSGGELFF. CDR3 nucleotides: TGTGCCAGCAGCTTAAGTTGGACCCCAAGTGGGGGGGAGCTGTTTTTT.

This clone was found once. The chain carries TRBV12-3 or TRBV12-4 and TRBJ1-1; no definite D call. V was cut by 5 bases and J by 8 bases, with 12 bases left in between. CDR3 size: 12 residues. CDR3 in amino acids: CASSETETEAFF. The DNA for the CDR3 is TGTGCCAGCAGTGAAACTGAGACCGAAGCTTTCTTT.

CDR3: CASTKGVNTEAFF. The CDR3 DNA reads as TGTGCCAGCACCAAGGGGGTTAACACTGAAGCTTTCTTT. The chain uses TRBV6-5 and TRBJ1-1; D may be TRBD1 (6 bases). The V end was cut by 7 bases, the J end by 2 bases, with 11 bases between. CDR1 is MNHEY, CDR2 SVGAGI, per germline. The CDR3 sequence is 13 residues long.

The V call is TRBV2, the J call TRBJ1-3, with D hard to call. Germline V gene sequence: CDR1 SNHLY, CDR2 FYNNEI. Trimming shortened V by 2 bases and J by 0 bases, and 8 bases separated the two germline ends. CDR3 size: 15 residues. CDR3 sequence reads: CASSELAFSGNTIYF. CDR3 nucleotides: TGTGCCAGCAGTGAACTTGCTTTCTCTGGAAACACCATATATTTT.

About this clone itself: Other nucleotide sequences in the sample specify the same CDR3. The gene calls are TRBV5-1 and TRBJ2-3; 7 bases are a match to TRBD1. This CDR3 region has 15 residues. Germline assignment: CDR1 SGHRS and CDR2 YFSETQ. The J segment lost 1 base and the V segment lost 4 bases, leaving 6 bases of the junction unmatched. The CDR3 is CASSPRQGGTDTQYF. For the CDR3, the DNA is TGCGCCAGCAGCCCTCGACAGGGAGGCACAGATACGCAGTATTTT. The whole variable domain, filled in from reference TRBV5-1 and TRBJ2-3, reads KAGVTQTPRYLIKTRGQQVTLSCSPISGHRSVSWYQQTPGQGLQFLFEYFSETQRNKGNFPGRFSGRQFSNSRSEMNVSTLELGDSALYLCASSPRQGGTDTQYFGPGTRLTVL.

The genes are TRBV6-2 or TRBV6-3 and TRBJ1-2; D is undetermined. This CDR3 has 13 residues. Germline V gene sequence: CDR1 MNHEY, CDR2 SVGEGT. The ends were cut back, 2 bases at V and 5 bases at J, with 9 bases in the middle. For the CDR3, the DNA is TGTGCCAGCAGTTACAGGGCAGAATATGGCTACACCTTC. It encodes CASSYRAEYGYTF.

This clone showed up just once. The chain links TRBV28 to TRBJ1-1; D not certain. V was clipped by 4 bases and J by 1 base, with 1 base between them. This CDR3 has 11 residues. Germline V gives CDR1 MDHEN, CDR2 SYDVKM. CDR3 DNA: TGTGCCAGCAGTTCGAACACTGAAGCTTTCTTT. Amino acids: CASSSNTEAFF.

The CDR3 loop is CASSLTGPSPGNEQFF. Here the CDR3 DNA reads TGTGCCAGTAGTTTAACGGGGCCTAGCCCGGGGAATGAGCAGTTCTTC. This chain joins TRBV19 and TRBJ2-1, with D possibly being TRBD1 or TRBD2 (5 bases each). Germline values: CDR1 LNHDA, CDR2 SQIVND (reference sequence). V was cut by 5 bases and J by 7 bases, with 21 bases left in between. The CDR3 is 16 amino acids.